Below are 10 T cell receptor beta chains sequenced from a single sample in a study of identical twins. TCRdb reprocessed the 5' RACE reads with MiXCR, giving one entry per CDR3 protein. The top ten clones hold 0.98% of a sample with 690,000 or so distinct CDR3 sequences, over 8.5% of them seen once. Separately, the same data were catalogued under a study of yellow fever vaccine responses in identical twins.

Sequenced sample: PBMCs. These receptors were obtained from a young woman in good health.

This clonotype was seen a handful of times. The V gene is TRBV28, the J gene TRBJ2-7, with TRBD2 matching over 9 bases. V trimming: 5 bases; J trimming: 4 bases; junction bases outside the gene matches: 15. Germline loops: CDR1 MDHEN, CDR2 SYDVKM. This CDR3 contains 17 residues. The CDR3 loop reads CASSLIPPSSGMYEQYF. Here the CDR3 DNA reads TGTGCCAGCAGTCTCATCCCCCCCTCTAGCGGGATGTACGAGCAGTACTTC.

This clonotype occurred a few times. The J gene is TRBJ2-5, the V gene TRBV24-1; TRBD1 agrees at 8 bases. The CDR3 runs to 18 residues. In germline, CDR1 is KGHDR, CDR2 SFDVKD. Trimming at V came to 4 bases and at J to 5 bases, leaving 17 bases not matched to a gene. The CDR3 reads CATSDRPLGQGHRETQYF. CDR3 nucleotide sequence: TGTGCCACCAGTGACCGCCCCCTTGGACAGGGACATAGGGAGACCCAGTACTTC.

This clonotype was found a few times. J is TRBJ2-2 and V is TRBV24-1; D possibly corresponds to TRBD1 (5 bases). The length of the CDR3 is 16 residues. Trimming shortened V by 0 bases and J by 1 base, and 8 bases separated the two germline ends. Germline values: CDR1 KGHDR, CDR2 SFDVKD. Here the CDR3 reads CATSDLPGRNTGELFF. As DNA, the CDR3 is TGTGCCACCAGTGATTTGCCAGGGCGGAACACCGGGGAGCTGTTTTTT.

A few counts support this clonotype. The V and J genes are TRBV5-1 and TRBJ2-1, with 10 bases matching TRBD2. J lost 6 bases, V lost 3 bases, and 12 bases had no gene match. CDR1 is SGHRS, CDR2 YFSETQ, per germline. This CDR3 is 17 amino acids long. The CDR3, as DNA: TGCGCCAGCAGCTCAGGCCTCCTAGCGGGAGTACCCAATGAGCAGTTCTTC. Amino acids: CASSSGLLAGVPNEQFF.

Ten or more counts support this clonotype. V gene TRBV28 combines with J gene TRBJ1-2; 8 bases agree with TRBD1. V shed 3 bases, J shed 4 bases, and the junction held 13 bases outside the gene matches. Germline CDR1 and CDR2: MDHEN and SYDVKM. This CDR3 has 17 amino acids. The CDR3 sequence: CASSFGAGGAGIYGYTF. CDR3 bases: TGTGCCAGCAGTTTCGGGGCAGGGGGCGCGGGAATCTATGGCTACACCTTC.

The V call is TRBV6-1, the J call TRBJ2-2; no definite D call. Germline-derived CDR1 and CDR2 are MNHNS and SASEGT. V lost 4 bases, J lost 5 bases, and 11 bases lay in between. The CDR3 spans 14 residues. The CDR3 spells CASSAVIGTGELFF. The CDR3, as DNA: TGTGCCAGCAGTGCTGTAATAGGGACCGGGGAGCTGTTTTTT.

This clonotype has a handful of counts. V usage is TRBV29-1 and J usage is TRBJ1-5; 10 bases are a match to TRBD1. The length of the CDR3 is 14 residues. V trimming: 7 bases; J trimming: 4 bases; junction bases outside the gene matches: 7. Germline CDR1 is SQVTM and CDR2 is ANQGSEA. CDR3 in amino acids: CSAGTGVGNQPQHF. DNA of the CDR3: TGCAGCGCCGGGACAGGGGTCGGGAATCAGCCCCAGCATTTT.

The table lists this clonotype with a few counts. The chain uses TRBV6-4 and TRBJ1-2; TRBD1 matches at 12 bases. The V gene end was trimmed by 1 base and the J gene end by 8 bases; junction bases not matched to a gene: 5. The CDR3 totals 15 residues. Germline loops: CDR1 MRHNA, CDR2 SNTAGT. Here the CDR3 reads CASSDLGQGARGYTF. In nucleotides, the CDR3 is TGTGCCAGCAGTGACTTGGGACAGGGGGCGCGAGGCTACACCTTC.

In its sample, this clonotype was seen a few times. This chain connects TRBV6-2 or TRBV6-3 to TRBJ2-1; D is possibly TRBD2 (5 bases). The CDR3 runs 12 residues. Between the trimmed V and J ends, which lost 7 bases and 7 bases, there was a span of 11 bases. Germline CDR1 is MNHEY and CDR2 is SVGEGT. Here the CDR3 reads CASTKGGNEQFF. CDR3 nucleotide sequence: TGTGCCAGCACAAAAGGAGGTAATGAGCAGTTCTTC.

In this sample, this clonotype turned up a few times. The J gene is TRBJ2-1, the V gene TRBV15, with 9 bases fitting TRBD1. Unmatched junction bases numbered 8, after V lost 4 bases and J lost 4 bases. The CDR3 is 16 amino acids. From germline, CDR1 is LNHNV and CDR2 YYDKDF (reference sequence). Here the CDR3 DNA reads TGTGCCACCAGCAAAGGCCGGGACAGGGTTTACAATGAGCAGTTCTTC. It translates to CATSKGRDRVYNEQFF. Based on the CDR3 plus reference TRBV15 and TRBJ2-1, the full variable domain is DAMVIQNPRYQVTQFGKPVTLSCSQTLNHNVMYWYQQKSSQAPKLLFHYYDKDFNNEADTPDNFQSRRPNTSFCFLDIRSPGLGDTAMYLCATSKGRDRVYNEQFFGPGTRLTVL.